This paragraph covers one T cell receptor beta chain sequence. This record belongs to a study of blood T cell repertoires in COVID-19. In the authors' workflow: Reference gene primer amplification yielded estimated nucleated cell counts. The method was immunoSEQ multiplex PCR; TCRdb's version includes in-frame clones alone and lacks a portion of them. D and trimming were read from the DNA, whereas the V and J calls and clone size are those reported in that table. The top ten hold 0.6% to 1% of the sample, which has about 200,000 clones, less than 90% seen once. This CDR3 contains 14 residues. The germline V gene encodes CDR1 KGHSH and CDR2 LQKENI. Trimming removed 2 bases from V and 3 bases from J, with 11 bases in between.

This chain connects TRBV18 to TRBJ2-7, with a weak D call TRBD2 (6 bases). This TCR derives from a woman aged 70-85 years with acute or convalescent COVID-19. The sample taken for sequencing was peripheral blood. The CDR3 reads CASSPGSSGYEQYF. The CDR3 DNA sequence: TGTGCCAGCTCACCAGGGAGTAGCGGCTACGAGCAGTACTTC.